This TCR beta chain was captured in a study of control samples from healthy donors and cancer patients (dated by TCRdb to about 2020). Including cysteine and phenylalanine, the CDR3 has 16 amino acids. The sequence is cut down to CDR3 DNA, 48 bases in frame from base 1. CDR1 and CDR2 are drawn from the germline V gene (reference sequence): MNHNY, SVGAGI. Deletion took 6 bases off V and 2 bases off J, with a span of 19 bases between the germline ends. The protocol used for the library was the immunoSEQ multiplex PCR assay. This is the immuneACCESS table as TCRdb keeps it, with only in-frame sequences that have V and J called. A part of the clones is gone; compared with another copy, unresolved V genes explain less than half, and the rest is unexplained. Present in this sample are 210,000 or so clones, roughly nine tenths of which were seen just once. Over 1.5% of the sample goes to the ten largest clones.

Regarding this clone: Its specific antigen is unknown. No base quality values were provided; no much bigger clone lies one nucleotide off.

The receptor was derived from a man aged 25-45 years in good health. Sequencing was performed on blood. The receptor chain draws on TRBV6-6 and TRBJ1-2; a tentative D match to TRBD1 spans 6 bases. In nucleotides, the sequence is TGTGCCAGCAGCCCGACAGGTCACGACAGAAACTATGGCTACACCTTC. Translation gives CASSPTGHDRNYGYTF.